This TCR beta chain was retrieved from a study of metastatic and nonmetastatic thyroid tumors. Study details: Both malignant and benign thyroid patients supplied peripheral blood and tumor or nodule tissue samples, across which the repertoires of these patients were then compared.

With regard to this clone: As yet, its antigen is unknown.

All patients were untreated before thyroid surgery. Authors' analysis steps: Clinicopathological groups supplied CDR3 differences that were used to build a distant-metastasis classifier for papillary thyroid cancer. TCRdb used MiXCR to call clones anew from the PCR reads. The V and J calls were not made by the authors but by TCRdb's processing. The sample contains 5,000 or so clones, approximately 25% of which appear only once. Whole-study results and caveats: Relative to benign nodules, malignant thyroid tumors were reportedly characterized by significantly elevated TCR beta diversity in blood and tumor.

V dropped 5 bases and J dropped 8 bases, with 18 bases sitting between them. The CDR3 is made up of 14 amino acids. Per germline, CDR1 SGHTA and CDR2 FQGNSA. This clonotype was obtained from a female donor with papillary thyroid cancer or a benign thyroid nodule (not recorded which). Some clones in this sample may be carry-over from other donors' samples. Sequencing used adjacent normal tissue. The genes are TRBV7-2 and TRBJ1-2; D gene uncertain. The chain's CDR3 is CASSQATENIGYTF. The CDR3 nucleotides are TGTGCCAGCAGCCAGGCTACCGAGAATATAGGCTACACCTTC. Complete variable domain (other parts from reference TRBV7-2 and TRBJ1-2): GAGVSQSPSNKVTEKGKDVELRCDPISGHTALYWYRQSLGQGLEFLIYFQGNSAPDKSGLPSDRFSAERTGGSVSTLTIQRTQQEDSAVYLCASSQATENIGYTFGSGTRLTVV.